In this sample, the clone carrying this T cell receptor (beta chain) turned up a few times. Its target is not known. This sample was taken from a study of T-cell memory formation after mild COVID-19. Constant-segment primers served in 5'RACE that generated TCR alpha and TCR beta cDNA libraries bearing sample barcodes and UMIs. MiXCR was run by TCRdb on the 5' RACE reads, yielding one entry per CDR3 protein. The table includes about 360,000 distinct CDR3 sequences, around an eighth detected once. Whole-study results and caveats: Among contracting clones, CD4+ were mainly CM/EM and CD8+ enriched in EMRA. Pre-infection memory showed some responding clones, and this suggested that cross-reactive memory joined.

The CDR3 loop spans 13 amino acids. The ends were cut back, 0 bases at V and 5 bases at J, with 8 bases in the middle. The germline CDR1 and CDR2 sequences are SGHRS and YFSETQ. The source is a man younger than 35 who had mild COVID-19 (a few samples of this study predate the infection). Cell type and time point are not known. The specimen sequenced was PBMCs or a T cell subset sorted from them (not recorded which). The chain links TRBV5-1 to TRBJ1-2, with D unresolved. Written as DNA, the CDR3 is TGCGCCAGCAGCTTGGACTCTTCGTATGGCTACACCTTC. Translating it yields CASSLDSSYGYTF.